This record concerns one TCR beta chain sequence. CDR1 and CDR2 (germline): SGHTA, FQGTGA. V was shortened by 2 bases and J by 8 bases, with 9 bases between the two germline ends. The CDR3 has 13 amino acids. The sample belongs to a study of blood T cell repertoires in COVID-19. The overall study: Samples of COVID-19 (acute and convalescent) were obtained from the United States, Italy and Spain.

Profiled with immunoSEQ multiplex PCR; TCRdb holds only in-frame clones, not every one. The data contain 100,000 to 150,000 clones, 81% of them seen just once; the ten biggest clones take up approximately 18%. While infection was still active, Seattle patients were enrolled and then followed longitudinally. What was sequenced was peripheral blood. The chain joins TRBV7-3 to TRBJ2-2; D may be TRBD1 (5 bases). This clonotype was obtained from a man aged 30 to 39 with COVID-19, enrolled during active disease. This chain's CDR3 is CASSLGGAGELFF. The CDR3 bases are TGTGCCAGCAGCTTAGGTGGGGCGGGGGAGCTGTTTTTT.